The next 27 T cell receptor beta chains were all read from a single sample in a study of T cell clonality in common variable immunodeficiency. The method was immunoSEQ multiplex PCR; TCRdb's version includes in-frame clones alone and lacks a portion of them. This table holds roughly 29,000 clones with no singletons; the top ten claim about 13%. What was sequenced was peripheral blood mononuclear cells. The receptors were sampled from a person aged 18 to 70 in good health.

In the case of this clone: The read falls 3 residues short of the CDR3 end, and the missing part is taken from the germline J gene. The rearrangement links TRBV20-1 to TRBJ1-5; TRBD1 matches at 9 bases. This CDR3 comprises 15 residues. CDR1 DFQATT and CDR2 SNEGSKA come from the germline V gene (reference sequence). J lost 4 bases, V lost 4 bases, and 8 bases had no gene match. CDR3 sequence reads: CSATTGGYGNQPQHF. The DNA read from the CDR3 is TGCAGTGCTACGACAGGGGGTTATGGAAATCAGCCC.

Ten or more counts support this clone. The CDR3 is cut off 3 residues early in the read; its end comes from the germline J gene. The rearrangement joins TRBV29-1 to TRBJ2-7; 9 nucleotides agree with TRBD1. This CDR3 is 13 amino acids long. Germline lookup yields CDR1 SQVTM and CDR2 ANQGSEA. Germline trimming cut 6 bases from V and 4 bases from J; bases unmatched to any gene: 7. The CDR3 bases that were read are TGCAGCGTCGAGGGACAGGGAGGTTACGAG. Translation: CSVEGQGGYE. The whole CDR3 sequence reads CSVEGQGGYEQYF.

A note on this clone: From the germline J gene comes the end of the CDR3, since the read stops 3 residues before it. The V gene is TRBV7-6, the J gene TRBJ1-2, with a possible D match to TRBD1 (6 bases). Germline CDR1 reads SGHVS; CDR2 reads FNYEAQ. This CDR3 region has 14 residues. Trimming removed 4 bases from V and 4 bases from J, with 13 bases in between. CDR3 residues: CASSSGQGGYGYTF. The CDR3 DNA, read in part, is TGTGCCAGCAGCTCAGGGCAAGGGGGCTATGGC. The whole variable domain, remainder taken from reference TRBV7-6 and TRBJ1-2, is GAGVSQSPRYKVTKRGQDVALRCDPISGHVSLYWYRQALGQGPEFLTYFNYEAQQDKSGLPNDRFSAERPEGSISTLTIQRTEQRDSAMYRCASSSGQGGYGYTFGSGTRLTVV.

This clone occurred a few times. The read terminates 3 residues ahead of where the CDR3 ends, so the germline J gene completes it. The gene calls are TRBV2 and TRBJ1-4; 9 bases fit TRBD1. The CDR3 has 15 residues. V lost 5 bases, J lost 8 bases, and 9 bases stayed unmatched. Germline loops: CDR1 SNHLY, CDR2 FYNNEI. Partial CDR3 DNA: TGTGCCAGCAGTTCCCACGGGACAGGGCCGGAAAAA. It translates to CASSSHGTGPEK. The full-length CDR3 reads as CASSSHGTGPEKLFF.

This clone was counted ten times or more. The CDR3 is cut off 3 residues early in the read; its end comes from the germline J gene. The chain employs TRBV3-1 (or the pseudogene TRBV3-2) and TRBJ2-1; 10 nucleotides align to TRBD2. This CDR3 is built from 18 residues. V gave up 5 bases and J gave up 6 bases; unmatched junction bases: 16. Germline assignment: CDR1 LGHDT and CDR2 YNNKEL (reference sequence). The CDR3 sequence: CASSYSFGVASGGNEQFF. Partial CDR3 DNA: TGTGCCAGCAGCTACAGTTTCGGGGTGGCTAGCGGGGGCAATGAG.

In this sample, this clone turned up many times. The read ends 3 residues early relative to the CDR3; the germline J gene fills the gap. V and J are TRBV20-1 and TRBJ1-6; perhaps TRBD1 as D (6 bases). The length of the CDR3 is 15 residues. Deletions cut 1 base from V and 8 bases from J, with 15 bases between. Germline values: CDR1 DFQATT, CDR2 SNEGSKA (reference sequence). CDR3 in amino acids: CSARVKGQFDSPLHF. CDR3 bases read: TGCAGTGCTAGAGTTAAAGGACAGTTCGATTCACCC.

This clone has just a few counts. CDR3 DNA, as far as it was read: TGCGCCAGCAGCTTGGCGCTAGCGGGGGTTGTAGATACG. Residues: CASSLALAGVVDT. The complete CDR3 sequence is CASSLALAGVVDTQYF. The V call is TRBV5-1, the J call TRBJ2-3; TRBD2 aligns across 10 bases. With the read ending 3 residues before the CDR3 end, the germline J gene is used to fill in that end. Germline CDR1 SGHRS, CDR2 YFSETQ. The CDR3 loop spans 16 amino acids. V shed 0 bases and J 5 bases; nucleotides not matched to a gene: 6.

Ten or more counts support this clone. The sequenced fragment ends 3 residues before the CDR3 boundary, so the rest is inferred from the germline J gene. This rearrangement joins TRBV5-1 to TRBJ1-6, with D possibly matching TRBD1 (6 bases). Per the germline V gene, CDR1 is SGHRS and CDR2 is YFSETQ. CDR3 length: 16 amino acids. V was cut by 0 bases and J by 7 bases, with 14 bases left in between. The CDR3 protein is CASSLEGQGKNSPLHF. The CDR3 DNA, read in part, is TGCGCCAGCAGCTTGGAAGGTCAGGGGAAAAATTCACCC. Supplemented by reference TRBV5-1 and TRBJ1-6, the full variable domain reads KAGVTQTPRYLIKTRGQQVTLSCSPISGHRSVSWYQQTPGQGLQFLFEYFSETQRNKGNFPGRFSGRQFSNSRSEMNVSTLELGDSALYLCASSLEGQGKNSPLHFGNGTRLTVT.

This clone was detected many times. The CDR3 end lies 3 residues beyond the end of the read and is filled in from the germline J gene. The V and J genes are TRBV5-1 and TRBJ2-1; tentative D call: TRBD2 (6 bases). V shed 6 bases and J shed 6 bases, with 19 bases lying between them. CDR3 length: 15 residues. Looked up from germline, CDR1 is SGHRS and CDR2 is YFSETQ. The CDR3 loop reads CASTVAGKAGNEQFF. The covered CDR3 bases are TGCGCCAGCACGGTGGCGGGGAAGGCGGGCAATGAG.

At least ten counts were recorded for this clone. The observed sequence ends 3 residues before the CDR3 terminus, with the missing tail filled in from the germline J gene. The chain links TRBV20-1 to TRBJ1-5; 9 bases fit TRBD1. The CDR3 spans 15 residues. In germline, CDR1 is DFQATT, CDR2 SNEGSKA (reference sequence). Losses at the gene ends were 6 bases for V and 2 bases for J; bases not matched to a gene: 8. CDR3 DNA (partial): TGCAGTGCATTGACAGGGGGTAGAGGCAATCAGCCC. Translating it yields CSALTGGRGNQP. In full, the CDR3 reads CSALTGGRGNQPQHF.

The table lists this clone with many counts. The observed sequence ends 3 residues before the CDR3 terminus, with the missing tail filled in from the germline J gene. The chain uses TRBV7-2 and TRBJ2-5, with D possibly being TRBD1 (5 bases). Trimming pared 4 bases from V and 4 bases from J, leaving 7 bases between. Germline V gives CDR1 SGHTA, CDR2 FQGNSA. CDR3 length: 12 amino acids. Partial CDR3 DNA: TGTGCCAGCAGCTCGCAGGGAGAGACC. This encodes CASSSQGET. The entire CDR3 is CASSSQGETQYF.

This clone was counted many times. The read terminates 3 residues before the CDR3 end, so the remaining end is supplied by the germline J gene. This chain connects TRBV29-1 to TRBJ2-7; D perhaps matches TRBD1 (6 bases). Germline CDR1 SQVTM, CDR2 ANQGSEA. The CDR3 is 14 residues long. V lost 2 bases, J lost 3 bases, and 14 bases lay in between. The sequenced part of the CDR3 DNA is TGCAGCGTTGAAACGGGACAACCTGTCTACGAG. Protein: CSVETGQPVYE. The full CDR3 is CSVETGQPVYEQYF.

Many counts were recorded for this clone. The CDR3 goes on 3 residues after the read ends, and that part is filled in from the germline J gene. The chain combines TRBV4-1 with TRBJ1-5; possibly TRBD1 for D (5 bases). The CDR3 sequence is 15 residues long. Germline values: CDR1 MGHRA, CDR2 YSYEKL. Trimming took 0 bases from V and 5 from J, leaving 11 bases between them. CDR3 protein: CASSQDPQAHQPQHF. The sequenced part of the CDR3 DNA is TGCGCCAGCAGCCAAGACCCACAGGCCCATCAGCCC.

This clone was found a few times. From the germline J gene comes the end of the CDR3, since the read stops 3 residues before it. This rearrangement joins TRBV18 to TRBJ1-5; tentative D call: TRBD1 (6 bases). The V gene lost 2 bases and the J gene lost 7 bases, with 12 bases spanning the gap. Germline lookup yields CDR1 KGHSH and CDR2 LQKENI. The CDR3 length is 14 residues. CDR3 in amino acids: CASSPNRDQQPQHF. The part of the CDR3 DNA that was read is TGTGCCAGCTCACCAAACAGGGACCAGCAGCCC.

This clone has ten or more counts. With the read ending 3 residues before the CDR3 end, the germline J gene is used to fill in that end. The V call is TRBV19, the J call TRBJ1-5; D possibly corresponds to TRBD1 (5 bases). This CDR3 spans 14 amino acids. From germline, CDR1 is LNHDA and CDR2 SQIVND (reference sequence). V was shortened by 2 bases and J by 6 bases, with 11 bases between the two germline ends. CDR3 region: CASSIMGPGQPQHF. The DNA read from the CDR3 is TGTGCCAGTAGTATAATGGGGCCAGGTCAGCCC.

This clone occurred many times. The read finishes 3 residues shy of the CDR3 end, and the germline J gene is used to complete it. The chain links TRBV5-1 to TRBJ1-1; D is perhaps TRBD1 (5 bases). The germline V gene has CDR1 SGHRS and CDR2 YFSETQ. Trimming left V 4 bases short and J 4 bases short, with 20 bases between. CDR3 length: 16 residues. Incomplete CDR3 DNA: TGCGCCAGCAGCCCCTCGTTAGGGGAGGTAAGCACTGAA. Its translation is CASSPSLGEVSTE. The whole CDR3 sequence reads CASSPSLGEVSTEAFF.

Ten or more counts support this clone. The read ends 3 residues before the CDR3 terminus; that terminus is restored from the germline J gene. The chain uses TRBV6-2 or TRBV6-3 and TRBJ2-1, with 7 bases lining up with TRBD1. This CDR3 has 14 residues. From germline, CDR1 is MNHEY and CDR2 SVGEGT. Losses at the gene ends were 2 bases for V and 5 bases for J; bases not matched to a gene: 3. The CDR3 sequence: CASSYEGGHNEQFF. The DNA read from the CDR3 is TGTGCCAGCAGTTACGAAGGGGGCCACAATGAG.

This clone has at least ten counts. Read coverage stops 3 residues before the CDR3 terminus; the germline J gene supplies the remainder. The V and J genes are TRBV20-1 and TRBJ2-5, with 7 bases lining up with TRBD1. The V gene end was trimmed by 5 bases and the J gene end by 1 base; junction bases not matched to a gene: 4. Looked up from germline, CDR1 is DFQATT and CDR2 is SNEGSKA (reference sequence). The CDR3 contains 13 residues. The part of the CDR3 DNA that was read is TGCAGTGCTGGAGGACAGGCCCAAGAGACC. Its translation: CSAGGQAQET. The CDR3 in full is CSAGGQAQETQYF.

There are many counts of this clone. The read ends 3 residues before the CDR3 terminus; that terminus is restored from the germline J gene. The rearrangement uses TRBV5-1 and TRBJ2-6, with 9 nucleotides matching TRBD1. The V gene end was trimmed by 4 bases and the J gene end by 0 bases; junction bases not matched to a gene: 11. The CDR3 loop spans 19 amino acids. Germline CDR1 and CDR2: SGHRS and YFSETQ. The CDR3 spells CASSQGQGQLHSGANVLTF. The covered CDR3 bases are TGCGCCAGCAGCCAGGGACAGGGCCAGCTACACTCTGGGGCCAACGTC.

This clone showed up many times. CDR3 region: CASSTGTSGGASDTQYF. The covered CDR3 bases are TGCGCCAGCAGCACAGGGACTAGCGGGGGGGCGTCAGATACG. The V and J genes are TRBV5-1 and TRBJ2-3; TRBD2 matches at 16 bases. The read ends 3 residues early relative to the CDR3; the germline J gene fills the gap. The V and J ends lost 4 bases and 4 bases, in that order; junction bases with no gene match: 6. The germline gives CDR1 SGHRS, CDR2 YFSETQ. The CDR3 totals 17 residues.

This clone was seen ten or more times. The CDR3 end lies 3 residues beyond the end of the read and is filled in from the germline J gene. V gene TRBV28 combines with J gene TRBJ2-2; D perhaps matches TRBD1 (6 bases). The CDR3 runs to 15 residues. Trimming removed 9 bases at V and 1 base at J, with 15 bases between. Germline V gene sequence: CDR1 MDHEN, CDR2 SYDVKM. CDR3 loop: CASLTGTKNTGELFF. The covered CDR3 bases are TGTGCCAGTCTTACCGGGACAAAGAACACCGGGGAG.

This clone was seen at least ten times. The read ends 3 residues before the CDR3 terminus; that terminus is restored from the germline J gene. The rearrangement links TRBV7-2 to TRBJ2-2; TRBD1 matches 7 bases. This CDR3 region has 14 residues. The germline CDR1 and CDR2 sequences are SGHTA and FQGNSA. The ends lost 3 bases at V and 6 bases at J; junction bases unmatched: 4. The CDR3 spells CASSLTGNPGELFF. The covered CDR3 bases are TGTGCCAGCAGCTTGACAGGGAATCCCGGGGAG.

This clone was counted many times. The read stops 3 residues short of the end of the CDR3; the missing end is completed from the germline J gene. This chain connects TRBV30 to TRBJ2-5; D ambiguous. Germline lookup yields CDR1 GTSNPN and CDR2 SVGIG (reference sequence). This CDR3 comprises 11 residues. The ends were cut back, 4 bases at V and 5 bases at J, with 8 bases in the middle. The CDR3 DNA, read in part, is TGTGCCTGGAATGTACGGGAGACC. Its protein is CAWNVRET. The whole CDR3 reads CAWNVRETQYF.

Many counts were recorded for this clone. The observed sequence ends 3 residues before the CDR3 terminus, with the missing tail filled in from the germline J gene. The chain links TRBV6-2 or TRBV6-3 to TRBJ2-7; no firm D call. Germline V gene lookup returns CDR1 MNHEY and CDR2 SVGEGT. The CDR3 extends over 16 amino acids. Trimming stripped 6 bases from V and 6 bases from J, with 24 bases between. The CDR3 DNA, read in part, is TGTGCCAGCAGCCGCCCTGTGAATAGTGTAGTCACCGAG. Residues: CASSRPVNSVVTE. The CDR3 in full is CASSRPVNSVVTEQYF.

This clone was detected a few times. With the read ending 3 residues before the CDR3 end, the germline J gene is used to fill in that end. This rearrangement joins TRBV30 to TRBJ1-6; D gene ambiguous. Trimming removed 5 bases at V and 8 bases at J, with 7 bases between. CDR1 GTSNPN and CDR2 SVGIG come from the germline V gene (reference sequence). The CDR3 consists of 11 residues. The CDR3 is CAWSRDSPLHF. CDR3 DNA (partial): TGTGCCTGGTCCCGGGATTCACCC.

This clone has at least ten counts. Read data end 3 residues before the CDR3 end; the end is taken from the germline J gene. The chain has TRBV6-1 and TRBJ2-7; tentatively, D is TRBD1 (5 bases). There are 14 residues in the CDR3. V was cut by 3 bases and J by 1 base, with 10 bases left in between. Per germline, CDR1 MNHNS and CDR2 SASEGT. The CDR3 here is CASSDQGRSYEQYF. The sequenced CDR3 bases are TGTGCCAGCAGTGATCAGGGCAGGTCCTACGAG.

This clone showed up many times. The CDR3 extends 3 residues past the end of the read, so its final part is completed from the germline J gene. The chain recombines TRBV19 with TRBJ2-1; 8 nucleotides align to TRBD1. Losses at the gene ends were 6 bases for V and 0 bases for J; bases not matched to a gene: 7. Germline CDR1 and CDR2: LNHDA and SQIVND (reference sequence). This CDR3 contains 16 residues. The CDR3 DNA, read in part, is TGTGCCAGTAGAACCCATACAGGGGGCTCCTACAATGAG. Protein sequence: CASRTHTGGSYNE. The entire CDR3 protein reads CASRTHTGGSYNEQFF.